This TCR beta chain was retrieved from a study of Ad26.COV2.S vaccination and SARS-CoV-2 variants. Background on the study: Ad26.COV2.S was injected intramuscularly once or twice, 56 days apart.

Stated treatment: around 19 received Ad26.COV2.S at low or high dose, single or two shots; a few received placebo; per-sample allocation not given. Sampling was done on day 63 after the first vaccine or placebo injection. In Boston, the donor was an adult between 18-55 years of age. Turning to this clone: The antigen is not known.

The V segment lost 2 bases and the J segment 4 bases; nucleotides outside the gene matches: 8. Germline loops: CDR1 SGHTA, CDR2 FQGNSA. The CDR3 contains 17 residues. Study-level findings and limits: Substantial breadth was reported for post-vaccination spike-specific CD8+ and CD4+ T cells. There was a possibility that the TCR breadth and depth analyses underestimated total T cell responses.

Sequenced by immunoSEQ multiplex PCR; TCRdb stores in-frame clones only, minus some. The data contain roughly 700,000 clones, more than 80% of them seen just once; the ten biggest clones take up roughly 1.5%. The chain has TRBV7-2 and TRBJ1-5; 10 bases are shared with TRBD1. The clonotype originates from a person aged 18-65 years who received the Ad26.COV2.S COVID-19 vaccine or a placebo. This specimen was peripheral blood, taken in a trial of Ad26.COV2.S vaccine versus placebo. As DNA, the CDR3 is TGTGCCAGCAGCTTAATTGGGGCGGGACAGGGGAATCAGCCCCAGCATTTT. Protein sequence: CASSLIGAGQGNQPQHF.